Included here is one T cell receptor (beta chain) sequence, with context. This clone was detected once. Its antigen is still unknown. One base away there is no much larger clone; base qualities are not given. Collaborating institutions collected whole blood in K2EDTA tubes following their own protocols. Collaborator samples were shipped for TCRbeta analysis as frozen whole blood, isolated PBMCs, or DNA extracted from either sample type. TCRbeta CDR3 regions were amplified from genomic DNA using the immunoSEQ Assay, a bias-controlled multiplex PCR. In the original analysis: Nucleated cell counts per sample were estimated from amplification of reference gene primers within the assay. To quantify the absolute abundance of each unique TCRbeta CDR3 rearrangement, sequence reads were collapsed and filtered. For each sample, productive Simpson clonality was calculated as the square root of Simpson's diversity index across productive rearrangements. The clones in this table, taken by TCRdb from immuneACCESS, are in-frame only. Not every clone is retained; where verified, under half of the shortfall comes from an unresolved V gene, and the cause of the rest is unknown. The D gene and trimming were derived from the DNA, and the V and J assignments and clone size from that table. In all, the sample holds about 670,000 clones, and around 89% of those were seen once. Of the sample, approximately 0.25% falls within the top ten clones.

This entry is derived from a study of blood T cell repertoires in COVID-19 (dated by TCRdb to 2020 to 2022). General notes on the study: The collaborator samples originated in the United States, Italy and Spain and spanned the acute and convalescent phases of COVID-19. The material from the prospective study consisted of cDNA or gDNA derived from T cells, B-cell-depleted T cells, or PBMCs. Subjects who had been exposed to COVID-19, were actively infected with it, or had recovered from it provided the deeply sampled blood TCRbeta repertoires that made up the dataset. A freely available public database, intended as a resource for researchers studying the immune response to SARS-CoV-2, is where the repertoires were released. Samples came from the ongoing ImmuneRACE study (first 160 participants) plus 1,254 subjects from 6 global collaborators. Nearly every sample came with metadata listing a de-identified subject ID, COVID-19 status, age in years and sex. Where HLA class I and class II types were available, the types were taken from metadata supplied by the sample provider, not from assay-based typing. Summary of the overall study and its limitations: The amount of clinical and demographic metadata varied by source and participant and was provided uncurated.

Spanning cysteine to phenylalanine, the CDR3 consists of 13 amino acids. The kept DNA is CDR3 alone, 39 bases in frame from the first base. The germline V gene (reference sequence) specifies SEHNR as CDR1 and FQNEAQ as CDR2. Cut back by 1 base and 8 bases, the V and J ends lie 9 bases apart. The sequencing sample was made of peripheral blood. The chain uses TRBV7-9 and TRBJ2-4, with no confidently assigned D gene. The TCR sequence derives from a woman younger than 35 with acute or convalescent COVID-19. The DNA sequence reads TGTGCCAGCAGCTTAGGCGACGCGGACATTCAGTACTTC. The encoded protein is CASSLGDADIQYF.